These T cell receptor beta chains were read from a single sample in a study of T cells in Graves' hyperthyroidism and ophthalmopathy. TCRdb passed the multiplex PCR reads through MiXCR, listing each CDR3 protein once. The sample has over 350,000 distinct CDR3 sequences; roughly an eighth are singletons. Material for sequencing was blood. Receptors were obtained from a man in his forties or fifties with Graves' ophthalmopathy. Both conserved end residues are part of each CDR3. The D gene is left open where the match is weak. Not all rows give a size; the values are once, few, many and, for expanded clones, a class.

clone_size d_call j_call v_call cdr3_length cdr3_aa cdr3_nt
- TRBD2 TRBJ2-1 TRBV12-3/TRBV12-4 14 CASSGTSGSSEQFF TGTGCCAGCAGTGGGACTAGCGGGAGTAGTGAGCAGTTCTTC
- - TRBJ2-1 TRBV3-1 14 CASSLGATGNEQFF TGTGCCAGCAGCCTCGGGGCCACGGGGAATGAGCAGTTCTTC
many TRBD1 TRBJ2-1 TRBV5-1 13 CASRMTGGLEQFF TGCGCCAGCAGGATGACAGGGGGTTTAGAGCAGTTCTTC
few - TRBJ1-1 TRBV7-9 14 CASSPSGRNTEAFF TGTGCCAGCAGCCCCTCCGGAAGGAACACTGAAGCTTTCTTT
- - TRBJ2-2 TRBV24-1 14 CATSDFRGTGELFF -
- TRBD1 TRBJ1-5 TRBV19 16 CASRLDRVGGDQPQHF TGTGCCAGTAGACTTGACAGGGTCGGAGGGGATCAGCCCCAGCATTTT
- TRBD1 TRBJ1-1 TRBV5-4 16 CASSPEDRGRGTEAFF TGTGCCAGCAGCCCGGAAGACAGGGGGCGCGGCACTGAAGCTTTCTTT
few TRBD2 TRBJ2-3 TRBV24-1 17 CATSDHLSGGHTDTQYF TGTGCCACCAGTGACCACCTGAGCGGGGGCCACACAGATACGCAGTATTTT
many - TRBJ1-1 TRBV6-2/TRBV6-3 13 CASSPWGNTEAFF TGTGCCAGCAGTCCTTGGGGGAACACTGAAGCTTTCTTT
few - TRBJ1-1 TRBV20-1 12 CSKKTGYTEAFF TGCAGTAAAAAGACGGGGTACACTGAAGCTTTCTTT
- TRBD1 TRBJ1-4 TRBV2 15 CASSAGTGGGEKLFF TGTGCCAGCAGCGCGGGGACAGGAGGGGGTGAAAAACTGTTTTTT
- TRBD2 TRBJ2-1 TRBV6-1 14 CASRGGLAGVSQFF TGTGCCAGCAGAGGGGGACTAGCGGGAGTCAGCCAGTTCTTC
many - TRBJ2-3 TRBV7-9 14 CASSLTGSTDTQYF TGTGCCAGCAGCTTAACAGGGAGCACAGATACGCAGTATTTT
- TRBD2 TRBJ2-5 TRBV27 14 CASSLAGGLETQYF TGTGCCAGCAGTTTGGCGGGAGGGCTGGAGACCCAGTACTTC
few - TRBJ1-5 TRBV7-9 15 CASSQAGVGDQPQHF TGTGCCAGCAGCCAGGCGGGGGTGGGTGATCAGCCCCAGCATTTT
many TRBD1 TRBJ1-2 TRBV10-3 15 CAIAGQGAISYGYTF TGTGCCATTGCGGGACAGGGGGCTATAAGCTATGGCTACACCTTC
- - TRBJ2-7 TRBV6-2/TRBV6-3 16 CASSYLGQRGAYEQYF TGTGCCAGCAGTTACTTGGGACAGCGGGGAGCCTACGAGCAGTACTTC
many - TRBJ1-1 TRBV7-9 14 CASTLEGANTEAFF TGTGCCAGCACCCTAGAAGGAGCGAACACTGAAGCTTTCTTT
many TRBD1 TRBJ2-3 TRBV12-5 17 CASGSRRTGRPGDTQYF TGTGCTAGTGGTTCCCGTCGGACAGGGAGACCTGGAGATACGCAGTATTTT
- TRBD2 TRBJ2-5 TRBV7-9 15 CASSPGRERQETQYF TGTGCCAGCAGCCCAGGGCGGGAGCGCCAAGAGACCCAGTACTTC
many - TRBJ2-1 TRBV24-1 18 CATSAQGVAGSSYNEQFF TGTGCCACCAGTGCCCAAGGCGTTGCAGGGAGCTCCTACAATGAGCAGTTCTTC
many - TRBJ2-1 TRBV11-2 16 CASSLGSGGRYNEQFF TGTGCCAGCAGCTTAGGTAGCGGAGGGAGGTACAATGAGCAGTTCTTC
many TRBD1 TRBJ2-7 TRBV10-3 15 CAITEGTGLRSEQYF TGTGCCATCACCGAGGGGACAGGATTACGGAGCGAGCAGTACTTC
- TRBD2 TRBJ2-7 TRBV19 15 CASSMGLAYSYEQYF TGTGCCAGTAGTATGGGACTAGCGTATTCCTACGAGCAGTACTTC
- - TRBJ2-5 TRBV5-1 17 CASEEGGFRVYQETQYF TGCGCCAGCGAAGAGGGGGGTTTCAGAGTCTATCAAGAGACCCAGTACTTC
many - TRBJ1-4 TRBV20-1 12 CSAVGNNEKLFF TGCAGTGCTGTAGGTAACAATGAAAAACTGTTTTTT
few - TRBJ2-1 TRBV4-1 15 CASSRGTDSYNEQFF TGCGCCAGCAGCCGCGGGACAGACTCCTACAATGAGCAGTTCTTC
many - TRBJ1-2 TRBV20-1 12 CSASIGAYGYTF TGCAGTGCTAGTATAGGAGCGTACGGCTACACCTTC
many - TRBJ1-2 TRBV18 12 CASSSNREGYTF TGTGCCAGCTCATCAAACAGGGAGGGCTACACCTTC
many - TRBJ2-7 TRBV28 18 CATTPDRAISGKSYEQYF TGTGCCACCACGCCCGACAGGGCTATTAGCGGGAAGTCCTACGAGCAGTACTTC
many TRBD2 TRBJ2-7 TRBV5-1 15 CASSARAGANYEQYF TGCGCCAGCAGCGCCAGAGCGGGAGCAAACTACGAGCAGTACTTC
few - TRBJ2-1 TRBV19 16 CASSILRGANYNEQFF TGTGCCAGTAGTATACTCCGCGGAGCTAACTACAATGAGCAGTTCTTC
- TRBD1 TRBJ2-5 TRBV20-1 15 CSASLGQGALETQYF TGCAGTGCTAGTTTGGGACAGGGGGCTTTGGAGACCCAGTACTTC
few TRBD2 TRBJ2-7 TRBV5-1 18 CASSLVFTGRLLSYEQYF TGCGCCAGCAGCTTGGTCTTTACCGGGAGGTTATTATCCTACGAGCAGTACTTC
few - TRBJ1-3 TRBV28 12 CASTNSGNTIYF TGTGCCAGCACCAACTCTGGAAACACCATATATTTT
few TRBD2 TRBJ2-1 TRBV7-9 16 CASSLMGTSGTDEQFF TGTGCCAGCAGCTTGATGGGGACTAGCGGGACCGATGAGCAGTTCTTC
- - TRBJ1-3 TRBV7-2 15 CASSFAPSSGNTIYF TGTGCCAGCAGCTTCGCTCCCAGCTCTGGAAACACCATATATTTT
few TRBD1 TRBJ2-6 TRBV5-1 18 CASSFSGQGASGANVLTF TGCGCCAGCAGCTTTTCCGGACAGGGGGCCTCTGGGGCCAACGTCCTGACTTTC
few - TRBJ2-3 TRBV4-1 15 CASSQGRPSTDTQYF TGCGCCAGCAGCCAAGGCAGGCCTAGCACAGATACGCAGTATTTT
- - TRBJ1-2 TRBV4-1 17 CASSQVARTGHDYGYTF TGTGCCAGCAGCCAAGTAGCTCGGACGGGCCACGACTATGGCTACACCTTC
- - TRBJ1-4 TRBV14 16 CASSQDIGRRAEKLFF TGTGCCAGCAGCCAAGACATCGGCCGCCGGGCGGAAAAACTGTTTTTT
many - TRBJ2-1 TRBV6-2/TRBV6-3 13 CASSYPASVEQFF TGTGCCAGCAGTTACCCAGCGAGCGTTGAGCAGTTCTTC
many - TRBJ2-5 TRBV12-3/TRBV12-4 13 CASSMGHGETQYF TGTGCCAGCAGTATGGGTCACGGAGAGACCCAGTACTTC
many - TRBJ2-5 TRBV2 13 CASSDDSQETQYF TGTGCCAGCAGTGACGACAGTCAAGAGACCCAGTACTTC
- - TRBJ2-1 TRBV6-5 17 CASSYKSGLGSYNGQFF TGTGCCAGCAGTTACAAGTCAGGACTCGGCTCCTACAATGGGCAGTTCTTC
few TRBD1 TRBJ2-5 TRBV7-9 13 CASDRGERETQYF TGTGCCAGTGACAGGGGTGAAAGGGAGACCCAGTACTTC
many - TRBJ2-1 TRBV7-8 15 CASSLTRRVTDEQFF TGTGCCAGCAGCCTTACGCGGAGGGTTACCGATGAGCAGTTCTTC
- - TRBJ2-1 TRBV19 14 CASSSAAIRNQQFF TGTGCCAGTAGTAGCGCAGCAATCAGGAACCAGCAGTTCTTC
many - TRBJ2-1 TRBV11-2 12 CASSLSNNEQFF TGTGCCAGCAGCTTAAGTAACAATGAGCAGTTCTTC
- TRBD2 TRBJ2-6 TRBV24-1 19 CATSDRSGLARSGANVLTF TGTGCCACCAGTGATCGGTCGGGACTAGCGAGGTCTGGGGCCAACGTCCTGACTTTC
many - TRBJ1-2 TRBV12-3/TRBV12-4 16 CASSGSNTGNHYGYTF TGTGCCAGCAGTGGATCCAATACAGGGAATCACTATGGCTACACCTTC
few TRBD1 TRBJ2-2 TRBV4-1 17 CASSQPWDRGNTGELFF TGCGCCAGCAGCCAACCGTGGGACAGGGGTAACACCGGGGAGCTGTTTTTT